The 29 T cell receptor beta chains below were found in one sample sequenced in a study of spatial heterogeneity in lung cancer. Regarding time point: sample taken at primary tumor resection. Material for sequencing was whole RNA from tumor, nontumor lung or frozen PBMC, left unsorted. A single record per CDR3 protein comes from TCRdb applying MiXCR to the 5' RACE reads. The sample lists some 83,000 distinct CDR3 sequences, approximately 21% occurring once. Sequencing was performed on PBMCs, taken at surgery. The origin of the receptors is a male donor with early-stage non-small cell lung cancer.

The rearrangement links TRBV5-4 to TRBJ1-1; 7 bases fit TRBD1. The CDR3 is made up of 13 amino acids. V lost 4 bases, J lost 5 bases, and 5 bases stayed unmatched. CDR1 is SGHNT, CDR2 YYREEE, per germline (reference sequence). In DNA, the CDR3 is TGTGCCAGCAGCCAAACAGGGGTTACTGAAGCTTTCTTT. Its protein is CASSQTGVTEAFF.

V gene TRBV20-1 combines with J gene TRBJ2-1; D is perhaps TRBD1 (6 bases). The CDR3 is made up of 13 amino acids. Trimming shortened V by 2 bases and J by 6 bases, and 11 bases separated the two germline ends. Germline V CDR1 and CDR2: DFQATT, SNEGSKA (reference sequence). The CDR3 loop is CSARITGTNEQFF. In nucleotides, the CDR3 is TGCAGTGCTAGAATTACAGGGACCAATGAGCAGTTCTTC.

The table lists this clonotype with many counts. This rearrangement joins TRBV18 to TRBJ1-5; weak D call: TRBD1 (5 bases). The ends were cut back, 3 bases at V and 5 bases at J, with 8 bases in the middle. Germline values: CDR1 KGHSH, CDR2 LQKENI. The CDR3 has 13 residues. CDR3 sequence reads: CASSPQGDQPQHF. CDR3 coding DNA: TGTGCCAGCTCACCTCAAGGGGATCAGCCCCAGCATTTT.

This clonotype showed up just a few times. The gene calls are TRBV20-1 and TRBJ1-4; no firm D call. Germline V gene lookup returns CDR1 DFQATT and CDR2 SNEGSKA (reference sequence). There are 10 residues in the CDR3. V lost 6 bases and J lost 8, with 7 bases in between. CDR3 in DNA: TGCAGTGCCTTGAAGGAAAAACTGTTTTTT. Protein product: CSALKEKLFF.

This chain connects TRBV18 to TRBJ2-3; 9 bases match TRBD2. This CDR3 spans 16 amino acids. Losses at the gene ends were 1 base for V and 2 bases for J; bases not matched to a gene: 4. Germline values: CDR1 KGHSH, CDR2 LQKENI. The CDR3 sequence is CASSPQAGGPTDTQYF. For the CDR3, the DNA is TGTGCCAGCTCACCACAAGCGGGAGGCCCCACAGATACGCAGTATTTT.

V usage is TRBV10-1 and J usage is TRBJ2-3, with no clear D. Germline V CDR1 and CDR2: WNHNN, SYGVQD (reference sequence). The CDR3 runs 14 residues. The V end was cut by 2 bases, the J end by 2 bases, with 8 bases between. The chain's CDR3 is CASSEAPHTDTQYF. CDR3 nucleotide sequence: TGCGCCAGCAGTGAGGCCCCTCACACAGATACGCAGTATTTT.

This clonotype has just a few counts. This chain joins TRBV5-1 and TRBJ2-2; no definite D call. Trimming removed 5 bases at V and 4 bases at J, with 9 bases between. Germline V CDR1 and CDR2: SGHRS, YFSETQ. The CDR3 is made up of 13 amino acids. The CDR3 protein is CASRERGTGELFF. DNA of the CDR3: TGCGCCAGCAGAGAACGCGGCACCGGGGAGCTGTTTTTT.

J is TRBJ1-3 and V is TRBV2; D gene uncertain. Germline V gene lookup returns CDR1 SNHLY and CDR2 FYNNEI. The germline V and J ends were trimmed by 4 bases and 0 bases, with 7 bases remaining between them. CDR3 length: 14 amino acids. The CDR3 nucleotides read TGTGCCAGCAGTGGGGGATTCTCTGGAAACACCATATATTTT. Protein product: CASSGGFSGNTIYF.

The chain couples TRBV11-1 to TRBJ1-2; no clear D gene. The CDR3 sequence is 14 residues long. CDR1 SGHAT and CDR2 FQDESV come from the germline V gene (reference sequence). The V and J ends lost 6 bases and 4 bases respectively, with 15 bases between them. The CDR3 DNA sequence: TGTGCCAGCAGTCCCCTCCAGGATTTCTATGGCTACACCTTC. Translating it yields CASSPLQDFYGYTF.

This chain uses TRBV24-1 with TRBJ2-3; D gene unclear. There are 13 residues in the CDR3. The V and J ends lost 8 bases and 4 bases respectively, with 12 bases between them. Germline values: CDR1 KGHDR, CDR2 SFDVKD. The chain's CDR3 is CATKDPAADTQYF. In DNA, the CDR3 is TGTGCCACCAAAGACCCCGCCGCAGATACGCAGTATTTT.

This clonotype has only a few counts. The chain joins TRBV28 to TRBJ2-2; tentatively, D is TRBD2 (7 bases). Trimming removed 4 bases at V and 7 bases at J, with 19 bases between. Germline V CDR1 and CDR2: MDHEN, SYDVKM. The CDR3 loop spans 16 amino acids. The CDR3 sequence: CASSSTPRGAGGELFF. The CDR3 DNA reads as TGTGCCAGCAGTTCCACCCCCCGGGGGGCGGGCGGGGAGCTGTTTTTT.

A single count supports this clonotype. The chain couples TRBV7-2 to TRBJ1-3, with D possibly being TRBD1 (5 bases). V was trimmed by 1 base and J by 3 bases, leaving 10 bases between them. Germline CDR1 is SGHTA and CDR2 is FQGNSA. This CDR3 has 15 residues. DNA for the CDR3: TGTGCCAGCAGCTTAGGTGTAAGGGGTGGAAACACCATATATTTT. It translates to CASSLGVRGGNTIYF.

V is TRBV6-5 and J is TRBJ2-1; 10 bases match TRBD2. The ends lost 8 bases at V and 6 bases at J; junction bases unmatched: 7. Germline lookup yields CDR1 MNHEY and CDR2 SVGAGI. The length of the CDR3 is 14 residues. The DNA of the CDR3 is TGTGCCAGCCGTCTAGCGGGAGAGTTCAATGAGCAGTTCTTC. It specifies CASRLAGEFNEQFF.

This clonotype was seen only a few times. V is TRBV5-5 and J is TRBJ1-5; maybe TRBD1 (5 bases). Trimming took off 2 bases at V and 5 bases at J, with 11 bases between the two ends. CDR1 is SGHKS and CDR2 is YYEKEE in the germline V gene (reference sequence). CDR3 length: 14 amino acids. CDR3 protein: CASSFGTADQPQHF. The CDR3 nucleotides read TGTGCCAGCAGCTTTGGGACGGCCGATCAGCCCCAGCATTTT.

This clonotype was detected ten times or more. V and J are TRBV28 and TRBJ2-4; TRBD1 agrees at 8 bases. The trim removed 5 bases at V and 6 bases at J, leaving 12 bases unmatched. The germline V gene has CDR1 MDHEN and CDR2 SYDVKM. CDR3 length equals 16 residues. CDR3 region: CASSVRGPSRLNIQYF. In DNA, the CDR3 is TGTGCCAGCAGTGTCAGGGGGCCCTCAAGACTAAACATTCAGTACTTC.

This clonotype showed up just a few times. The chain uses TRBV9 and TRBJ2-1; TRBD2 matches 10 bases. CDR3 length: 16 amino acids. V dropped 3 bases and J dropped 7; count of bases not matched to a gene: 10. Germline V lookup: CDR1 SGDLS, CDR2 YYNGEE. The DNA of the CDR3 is TGTGCCAGCAGCGGAGGGTTAGCGGGAGGAAGGAATGAGCAGTTCTTC. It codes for CASSGGLAGGRNEQFF.

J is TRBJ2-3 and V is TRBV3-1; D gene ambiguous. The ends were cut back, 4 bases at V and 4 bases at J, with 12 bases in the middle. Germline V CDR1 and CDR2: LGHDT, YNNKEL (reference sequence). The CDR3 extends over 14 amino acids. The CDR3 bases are TGTGCCAGCAGCCCCCCGGGCTCTTCAGATACGCAGTATTTT. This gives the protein CASSPPGSSDTQYF.

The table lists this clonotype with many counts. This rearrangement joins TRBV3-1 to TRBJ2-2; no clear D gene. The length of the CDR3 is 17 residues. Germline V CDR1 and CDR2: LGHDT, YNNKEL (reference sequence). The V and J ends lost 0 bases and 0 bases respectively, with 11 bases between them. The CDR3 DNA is TGTGCCAGCAGCCAAGATGGATCTCCGGCGAACACCGGGGAGCTGTTTTTT. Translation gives CASSQDGSPANTGELFF.

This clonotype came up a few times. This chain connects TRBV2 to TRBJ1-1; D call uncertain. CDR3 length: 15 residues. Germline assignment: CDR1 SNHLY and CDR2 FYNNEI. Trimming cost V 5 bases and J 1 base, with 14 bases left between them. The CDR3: CASSLLETRNTEAFF. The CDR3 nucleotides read TGTGCCAGCAGTCTCTTGGAGACACGGAACACTGAAGCTTTCTTT.

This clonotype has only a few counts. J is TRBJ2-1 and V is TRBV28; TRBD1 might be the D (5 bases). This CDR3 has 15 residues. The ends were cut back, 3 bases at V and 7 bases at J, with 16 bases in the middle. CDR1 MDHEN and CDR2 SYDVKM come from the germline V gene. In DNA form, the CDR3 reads TGTGCCAGCAGTTTGTCTCACAGCAAGGGGAATGAGCAGTTCTTC. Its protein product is CASSLSHSKGNEQFF.

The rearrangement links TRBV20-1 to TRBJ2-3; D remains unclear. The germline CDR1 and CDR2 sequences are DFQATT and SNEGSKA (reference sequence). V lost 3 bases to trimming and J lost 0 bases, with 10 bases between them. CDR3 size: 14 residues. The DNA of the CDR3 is TGCAGTGCTAGCGTCACTTCTAGCACAGATACGCAGTATTTT. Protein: CSASVTSSTDTQYF.

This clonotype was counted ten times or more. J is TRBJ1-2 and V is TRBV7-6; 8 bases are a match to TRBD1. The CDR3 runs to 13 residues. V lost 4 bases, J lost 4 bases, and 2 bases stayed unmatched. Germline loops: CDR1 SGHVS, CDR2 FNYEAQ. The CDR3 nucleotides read TGTGCCAGCAGCTCGGGACAGGTCTATGGCTACACCTTC. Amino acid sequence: CASSSGQVYGYTF.

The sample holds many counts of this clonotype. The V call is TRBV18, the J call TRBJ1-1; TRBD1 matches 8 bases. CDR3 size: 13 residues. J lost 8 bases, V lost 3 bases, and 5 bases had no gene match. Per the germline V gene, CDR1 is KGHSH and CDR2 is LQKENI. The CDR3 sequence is CASSPQGATEAFF. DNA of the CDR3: TGTGCCAGCTCACCCCAGGGGGCAACGGAAGCTTTCTTT.

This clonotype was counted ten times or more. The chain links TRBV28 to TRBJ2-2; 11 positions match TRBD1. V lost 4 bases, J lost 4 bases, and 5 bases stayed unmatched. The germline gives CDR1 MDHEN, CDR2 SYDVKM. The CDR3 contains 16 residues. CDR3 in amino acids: CASSSRTGGITGELFF. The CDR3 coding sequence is TGTGCCAGCAGTTCCCGGACAGGGGGCATCACCGGGGAGCTGTTTTTT.

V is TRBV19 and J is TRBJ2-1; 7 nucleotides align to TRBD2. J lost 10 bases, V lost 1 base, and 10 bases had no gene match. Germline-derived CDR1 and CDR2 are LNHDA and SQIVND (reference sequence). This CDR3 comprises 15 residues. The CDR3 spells CASSIGTRVPDEQFF. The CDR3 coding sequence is TGTGCCAGTAGTATAGGGACTAGGGTCCCAGACGAGCAGTTCTTC.

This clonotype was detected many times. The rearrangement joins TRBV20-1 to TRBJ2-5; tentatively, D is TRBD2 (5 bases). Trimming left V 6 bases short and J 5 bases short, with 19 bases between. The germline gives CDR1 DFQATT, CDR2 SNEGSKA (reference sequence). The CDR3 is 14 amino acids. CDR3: CSANLPLAGETQYF. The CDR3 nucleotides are TGCAGTGCCAACCTACCCCTAGCCGGCGAGACCCAGTACTTC.

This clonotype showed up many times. The CDR3 loop is CASSLSPGELFF. The CDR3 region has the DNA TGTGCCAGCAGTTTATCCCCCGGGGAGCTGTTTTTT. The rearrangement uses TRBV28 and TRBJ2-2; D is undetermined. Trimming pared 1 base from V and 6 bases from J, leaving 3 bases between. Germline lookup yields CDR1 MDHEN and CDR2 SYDVKM. CDR3 length equals 12 residues.

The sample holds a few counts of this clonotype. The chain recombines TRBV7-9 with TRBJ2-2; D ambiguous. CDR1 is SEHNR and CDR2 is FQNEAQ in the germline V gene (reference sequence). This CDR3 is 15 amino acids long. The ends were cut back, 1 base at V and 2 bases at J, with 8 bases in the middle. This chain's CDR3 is CASSLESLNTGELFF. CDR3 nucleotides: TGTGCCAGCAGCTTAGAGTCGCTCAACACCGGGGAGCTGTTTTTT.

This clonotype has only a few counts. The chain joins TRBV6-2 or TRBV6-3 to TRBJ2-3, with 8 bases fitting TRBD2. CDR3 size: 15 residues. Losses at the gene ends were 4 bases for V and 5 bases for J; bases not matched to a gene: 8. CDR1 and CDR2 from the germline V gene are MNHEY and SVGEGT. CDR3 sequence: CASSSPGLGRDTQYF. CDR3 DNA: TGTGCCAGCAGTTCCCCGGGACTAGGTCGAGATACGCAGTATTTT.